This T cell receptor beta chain appears in the sequencing data of a study of T cell changes during pregnancy in multiple sclerosis. This clone was recorded only once. Trimming shortened V by 4 bases and J by 2 bases, and 12 bases separated the two germline ends. Germline-derived CDR1 and CDR2 are SGHRS and YFSETQ. The CDR3 loop spans 14 amino acids. The protocol was immunoSEQ multiplex PCR, while the TCRdb copy is restricted to in-frame clones and leaves out a portion. The sample lists tens of thousands of clones; 91% were seen once. The V and J genes are TRBV5-1 and TRBJ1-1; D not certain. Source: peripheral blood, taken in the third trimester of pregnancy. This sequence was found in a female donor in good health, enrolled as a control in a pregnancy study. In DNA, the CDR3 is TGCGCCAGCAGCGCCCGGGTGGCAAACACTGAAGCTTTCTTT. Translating it yields CASSARVANTEAFF.